This T cell receptor (beta chain) was found in a study of cytomegalovirus exposure and HLA in healthy donors. Study as a whole: An earlier analysis found under 130 million unique TCR beta sequences from 150 million to 200 million T cells.

Study-wide points: Presence/absence analyses treated sequencing depth as roughly uniform across donors.

As to this clone: What it binds is not known.

PCR involved 60 Vbeta and 13 Jbeta primers. Data came from immunoSEQ multiplex PCR; TCRdb stores just in-frame clones and leaves some out. Of approximately 240,000 clones listed, 75% to 85% were seen once; the top ten hold roughly 2.5%. V was pared by 0 bases and J by 0 bases, with 1 base of the junction left unmatched. This CDR3 has 15 residues. CDR1 and CDR2 (germline): SGHTS, YDEGEE. The sequenced material came from PBMCs. The source is a woman aged 55-70 years in good health and CMV-seropositive. The V gene is TRBV5-8, the J gene TRBJ2-7; TRBD2 matches at 9 bases. The CDR3 here is CASSLGLADSYEQYF. The CDR3, as DNA: TGTGCCAGCAGCTTGGGACTAGCGGACTCCTACGAGCAGTACTTC. The whole variable domain, filled in from reference TRBV5-8 and TRBJ2-7, reads EAGVTQSPTHLIKTRGQQATLRCSPISGHTSVYWYQQALGLGLQFLLWYDEGEERNRGNFPPRFSGRQFPNYSSELNVNALELEDSALYLCASSLGLADSYEQYFGPGTRLTVT.